This TCR beta chain was recorded in a study of T cell responses to AZD1222 COVID-19 vaccine. Details on this clone: The junction departs from the called germline gene at one end, perhaps through a read error.

Measured with immunoSEQ multiplex PCR; TCRdb has only the in-frame clones, and not every one. The table has roughly 160,000 clones, around 89% seen once. The CDR3 sequence is 12 residues long. Germline V gene sequence: CDR1 SGHTS, CDR2 YDEGEE. The gene calls are TRBV5-8 and TRBJ1-3; D gene ambiguous. Sequenced material: peripheral blood, taken on day 0 of AZD1222 vaccination. The sequence was obtained from an adult in good health. The DNA of the CDR3 is TGTGCCAGCAGCTTTGGTCCAGGTTACTGGATGTTT. It encodes CASSFGPGYWMF.